What follows are 20 T cell receptor beta chains derived from one specimen sequenced in a study of tumor-infiltrating lymphocytes in primary liver carcinoma. Scientists recovered RNA and DNA together from approximately 20-30 mg of unsorted bulk tissue. TCR beta cDNA came from approximately 0.55 ug total RNA, primed with a constant-region primer. Employing slightly modified ARM-PCR, three nested multiplex PCR rounds were run, and these gave rise to the TCR beta libraries. TRBV1-TRBV30 forward primers paired with a C-beta reverse primer drove the first two PCR rounds, about 10 cycles each. TCRdb independently ran MiXCR on the multiplex PCR reads; one entry per CDR3 protein. The sample carries tens of thousands of distinct CDR3 sequences, 60% to 85% recorded once. Sample: liver tumor tissue from sampling region 5. Subset reported: tumor region T5, tumor centre. The receptors come from a man aged 35 to 55 with primary liver carcinoma and hepatitis B virus infection.

About this clonotype itself: This clone may be a read error of a much larger clone one base away. The chain combines TRBV6-1 with TRBJ2-1; D is unclear. Trimming left V 0 bases short and J 6 bases short, with 3 bases between. The CDR3 is 12 residues long. CDR1 is MNHNS, CDR2 SASEGT, per germline. The CDR3 here is CASSEALNEQFF. Written as DNA, the CDR3 is TGTGCCAGCAGTGAAGCGCTCAATGAGCAGTTCTTC.

The genes are TRBV4-1 and TRBJ2-1, with D tentatively TRBD2 (6 bases). Trimming took off 3 bases at V and 9 bases at J, with 15 bases between the two ends. CDR3 length equals 14 residues. Germline V gives CDR1 MGHRA, CDR2 YSYEKL. In nucleotides, the CDR3 is TGCGCCAGCAGCCAGTGGGCCGGGAGCATTGAGCAGTTCTTC. This translates into CASSQWAGSIEQFF.

Details on this clonotype: It may be a read error: a sequence one base away is much more abundant. The V call is TRBV30, the J call TRBJ2-1; 9 nucleotides agree with TRBD2. The CDR3 covers 15 residues. Unmatched junction bases numbered 10, after V lost 5 bases and J lost 5 bases. From germline, CDR1 is GTSNPN and CDR2 SVGIG (reference sequence). Written as DNA, the CDR3 is TGTGCCTGGGTCGAGGCGGGAGGGGGACACAATGAGCAGTTCTTC. Translated: CAWVEAGGGHNEQFF.

In the case of this clonotype: The CDR3 does not close with the conserved phenylalanine or tryptophan, likely indicating a read error. The V and J genes are TRBV11-2 and TRBJ2-7, with TRBD1 as a possible D gene (6 bases). The J call is uncertain, as TRBJ2-1 better fits the DNA end. The CDR3 has 17 amino acids. Germline CDR1 is SGHAT and CDR2 is FQNNGV. CDR3 in amino acids: CASIPLGARSSYNEQFI. The CDR3 DNA reads as TGTGCCAGCATCCCGTTGGGGGCGCGGAGCTCCTACAATGAGCAGTTCATC.

This clonotype occurred once. This likely comes from a read error, as the CDR3 has no conserved phenylalanine or tryptophan at its end. This chain uses TRBV5-6 with TRBJ1-6; no firm D call. Germline V gene data show CDR1 as SGHDT and CDR2 as YYEEEE. CDR3 size: 13 residues. CDR3 loop: CDSSLYLNSPLHS. The CDR3 DNA reads TGTGACAGCAGCTTGTACCTTAATTCACCCCTCCACTCT.

Remarks on this clonotype: The junction does not match germline at one end; this may be a read error. This chain links TRBV5-4 with TRBJ2-6; perhaps TRBD1 as D (6 bases). Germline CDR1 SGHNT, CDR2 YYREEE (reference sequence). The CDR3 length is 16 residues. The chain's CDR3 is CASSLGQVSGASVLTF. DNA for the CDR3: TGTGCCAGCAGCTTGGGACAGGTGTCTGGGGCCAGCGTCCTGACTTTC.

This clonotype was recorded only once. This sequence joins TRBV10-1 and TRBJ2-1; D remains unclear. Germline loops: CDR1 WNHNN, CDR2 SYGVQD (reference sequence). This CDR3 spans 15 amino acids. With 0 bases removed from V and 8 bases from J, the gap between germline ends came to 14 bases. CDR3: CASSESIYSLDEQFF. CDR3 DNA: TGCGCCAGCAGTGAGTCAATTTATTCCCTCGATGAGCAGTTCTTC.

Of note for this clonotype: An end of the junction does not agree with germline; a read error may underlie this. This chain uses TRBV11-2 with TRBJ2-7, with D possibly matching TRBD1 (6 bases). The CDR3 is 17 amino acids. The germline V gene has CDR1 SGHAT and CDR2 FQNNGV. The CDR3 reads CANSIDPPVQGRYEQYF. The CDR3, as DNA: TGTGCCAACAGCATCGACCCGCCGGTACAGGGAAGATACGAGCAGTACTTC.

Notes on this clonotype: Sequence at one end of the junction differs from germline and may be a read error. The V and J genes are TRBV12-3 or TRBV12-4 and TRBJ2-3; 7 bases agree with TRBD2. CDR3 length: 15 residues. The CDR3 spells CDSSLAAGITDTHYF. DNA for the CDR3: TGTGACAGCAGTTTGGCAGCGGGGATCACAGATACGCACTATTTT.

V usage is TRBV29-1 and J usage is TRBJ1-2; 11 bases are a match to TRBD1. V was pared by 6 bases and J by 11 bases, with 20 bases of the junction left unmatched. This CDR3 has 16 amino acids. In germline, CDR1 is SQVTM, CDR2 ANQGSEA. CDR3 residues: CSVATLSDRGPSGYTF. As DNA, the CDR3 is TGCAGCGTCGCAACCCTATCGGACAGGGGGCCGAGTGGATACACCTTC. The variable domain in full, with the rest retrieved from reference TRBV29-1 and TRBJ1-2, is SAVISQKPSRDICQRGTSLTIQCQVDSQVTMMFWYRQQPGQSLTLIATANQGSEATYESGFVIDKFPISRPNLTFSTLTVSNMSPEDSSIYLCSVATLSDRGPSGYTFGSGTRLTVV.

Details on this clonotype: Its ends do not fully match the called genes, so a read error is possible. The V call is TRBV12-3 or TRBV12-4, the J call TRBJ2-1; 8 bases agree with TRBD2. The CDR3 loop spans 14 amino acids. The CDR3 sequence is CTSSWVAGYNEQFF. In DNA form, the CDR3 reads TGTACCAGCAGTTGGGTAGCGGGATACAATGAGCAGTTCTTC.

This clonotype was seen only a few times. This could be a read error, since a much larger clone is one nucleotide away. J is TRBJ2-3 and V is TRBV6-6; 7 bases line up with TRBD1. Trimming took 6 bases from V and 1 from J; bases not matched to a gene: 7. Germline lookup yields CDR1 MNHNY and CDR2 SVGAGI (reference sequence). The length of the CDR3 is 15 residues. The CDR3 is CASSLIGQGTDTQYF. The DNA of the CDR3 is TGTGCCAGCAGCCTCATCGGACAGGGCACAGATACGCAGTATTTT.

This clonotype came up many times. The chain employs TRBV28 and TRBJ2-3; D is undetermined. Trimming left V 7 bases short and J 1 base short, with 12 bases between. This CDR3 is built from 14 residues. Germline V CDR1 and CDR2: MDHEN, SYDVKM. CDR3 in amino acids: CASTSGPGTDTQYF. The CDR3 nucleotides read TGTGCCAGCACCAGTGGGCCGGGCACAGATACGCAGTATTTT.

Concerning this clonotype: One end of the junction fails to match germline, which may point to a read error. This chain uses TRBV11-2 with TRBJ2-5, with D perhaps TRBD1 or TRBD2 (5 bases each). Germline-derived CDR1 and CDR2 are SGHAT and FQNNGV. The CDR3 spans 14 residues. The CDR3 protein is CASSLERGTETLYF. CDR3 DNA: TGTGCCAGCAGCTTAGAGAGGGGCACTGAGACCCTGTACTTC.

Concerning this clonotype itself: A much more abundant neighbour one base away suggests this may be a read error. The gene calls are TRBV24-1 and TRBJ2-7; 7 bases map to TRBD2. The CDR3 length is 15 residues. J gave up 4 bases and V 2 bases, and 7 bases lay outside the gene matches. Germline V gives CDR1 KGHDR, CDR2 SFDVKD. As DNA, the CDR3 is TGTGCCACCAGTGATTGGACTAACGGGAGGTACGAGCAGTACTTC. It is translated as CATSDWTNGRYEQYF.

This clonotype has a single count. The CDR3 end shows no conserved phenylalanine or tryptophan, and so a read error is likely. The chain uses TRBV5-5 and TRBJ2-2; TRBD1 agrees at 8 bases. The CDR3 runs to 15 residues. Per the germline V gene, CDR1 is SGHKS and CDR2 is YYEKEE (reference sequence). V shed 3 bases and J 8 bases; nucleotides not matched to a gene: 9. This CDR3 reads CASSSPLQGAGELFL. The CDR3, as DNA: TGTGCCAGCAGCTCCCCACTCCAGGGGGCAGGGGAGCTGTTTTTA.

This clonotype was counted only a few times. Just one base apart from a much larger clone, this may be a read error. The chain employs TRBV2 and TRBJ2-1, with 7 bases fitting TRBD1. This CDR3 contains 14 residues. The germline CDR1 and CDR2 sequences are SNHLY and FYNNEI. The CDR3: CVSYRDSTDNEQFF. The CDR3 DNA sequence: TGTGTCAGTTATCGGGACAGCACGGACAATGAGCAGTTCTTC.

This clonotype was picked up many times. The CDR3 here is CAWRSLAGANTDTQYF. In DNA form, the CDR3 reads TGTGCCTGGAGATCTCTAGCGGGAGCAAATACAGATACGCAGTATTTT. The rearrangement uses TRBV30 and TRBJ2-3, with 10 bases identical to TRBD2. The CDR3 extends over 16 amino acids. The V segment lost 3 bases and the J segment 3 bases; nucleotides outside the gene matches: 9. CDR1 and CDR2 (germline): GTSNPN, SVGIG (reference sequence).

Comments on this clonotype: The junction does not match germline at one end; this may be a read error. The chain is built from TRBV4-1 and TRBJ1-1; 8 nucleotides line up with TRBD1. This CDR3 has 22 residues. The germline CDR1 and CDR2 sequences are MGHRA and YSYEKL. This chain's CDR3 is CTSSQDLVPSDRGRPLVTEAFF. The DNA for the CDR3 is TGCACCAGCAGCCAAGATCTAGTCCCCAGTGACAGGGGCAGACCCCTTGTCACTGAAGCTTTCTTT.

In the case of this clonotype: It may be a read error: a sequence one base away is much more abundant. This chain joins TRBV6-1 and TRBJ2-7, with 8 bases fitting TRBD1. V lost 4 bases, J lost 6 bases, and 11 bases stayed unmatched. The CDR3 length is 15 residues. Germline V lookup: CDR1 MNHNS, CDR2 SASEGT. The CDR3 sequence: CASSGIGQGVSEQYF. As DNA, the CDR3 is TGTGCCAGCAGTGGGATTGGACAGGGAGTTTCCGAGCAGTACTTC.